The clone carrying this T cell receptor beta chain has only a few counts. Its antigen is undetermined. This entry belongs to a study of vaccination and CD4 T cells after COVID-19. Study summary: The convalescent group had six males, four females, seven Caucasians, two Asians, one multiracial. Cultures designated as controls were supplied with a CEFX pool, an HIV-1 Nef pool, or no peptide. The authors exposed cells to overlapping spike peptides derived from SARS-CoV-2, HCoV-NL63, HCoV-OC43 and HCoV-229E.

Study results and caveats: Convalescent patients showed a median around 90% of reactive clones that were seen only post-vaccination.

The Oncomine TCR Beta short-read assay generated sequence data from the DNA of cultured CD4+ T cells. TCRdb redid the calling of the PCR reads with MiXCR, one entry per CDR3 protein. Among 9,000 to 15,000 distinct CDR3 sequences listed, roughly two thirds were seen once. Per germline, CDR1 MGHDK and CDR2 SYGVNS. V lost 1 base to trimming and J lost 6 bases, with 13 bases between them. CDR3 length equals 14 residues. Treatment of the sample: approximately 11-day PBMC culture with coronavirus spike peptide pools or control peptides (ViraFEST assay). The chain couples TRBV25-1 to TRBJ2-7; D perhaps matches TRBD1 (5 bases). The sequenced material came from CD4+ T cells from blood, cultured in vitro. This receptor was taken from a human donor who had recovered from COVID-19. In DNA, the CDR3 is TGTGCCAGCAGTGAATGGGGATGGGGCATCGAGCAGTACTTC. As protein: CASSEWGWGIEQYF.